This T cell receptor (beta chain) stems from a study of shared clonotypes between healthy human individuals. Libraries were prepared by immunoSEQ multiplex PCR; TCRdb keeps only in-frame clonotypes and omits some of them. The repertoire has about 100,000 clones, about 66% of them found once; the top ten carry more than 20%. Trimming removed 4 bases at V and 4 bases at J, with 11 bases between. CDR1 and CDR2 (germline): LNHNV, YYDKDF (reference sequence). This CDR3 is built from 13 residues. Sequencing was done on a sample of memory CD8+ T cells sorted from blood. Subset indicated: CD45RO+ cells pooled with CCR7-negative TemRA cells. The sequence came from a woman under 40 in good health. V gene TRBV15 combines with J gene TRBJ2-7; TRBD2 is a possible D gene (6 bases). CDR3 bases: TGTGCCACCAGCACCGGGACTTCGTACGAGCAGTACTTC. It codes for CATSTGTSYEQYF.